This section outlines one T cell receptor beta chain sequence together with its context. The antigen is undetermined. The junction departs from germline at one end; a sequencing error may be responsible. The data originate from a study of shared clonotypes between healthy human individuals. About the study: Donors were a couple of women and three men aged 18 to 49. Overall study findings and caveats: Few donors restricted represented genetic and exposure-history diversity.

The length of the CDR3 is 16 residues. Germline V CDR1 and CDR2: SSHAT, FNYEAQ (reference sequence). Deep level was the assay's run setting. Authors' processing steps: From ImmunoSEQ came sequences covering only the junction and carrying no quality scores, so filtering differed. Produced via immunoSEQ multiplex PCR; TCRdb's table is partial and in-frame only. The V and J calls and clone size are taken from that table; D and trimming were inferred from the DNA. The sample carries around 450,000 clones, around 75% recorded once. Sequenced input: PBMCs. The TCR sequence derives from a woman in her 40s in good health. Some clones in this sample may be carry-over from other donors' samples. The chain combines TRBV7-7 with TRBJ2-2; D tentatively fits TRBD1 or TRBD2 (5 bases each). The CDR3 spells CASSASGTANTGELFF. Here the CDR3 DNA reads TGTGCTAGCAGCGCCTCGGGGACGGCAAACACCGGGGAGCTGTTTTTT.